This T cell receptor (beta chain) was identified during a study of T cells in Graves' hyperthyroidism and ophthalmopathy. Study conclusions and caveats: Appearing also in blood were most of the thyroid clonotypes expanded above 0.001.

Amplification targeted TCR beta CDR3 regions from RNA transcripts. In the first-round RT-PCR of the TCR CDR3, the HTBI primer set was used. In TCRdb, the multiplex PCR reads were re-called with MiXCR into one record per CDR3 protein. The sample has about 100,000 distinct CDR3 sequences, about 17% seen once; the top ten hold about 40%. This clonotype came up many times. Its cognate antigen is unknown. The sequence was collected from a woman in her forties or fifties with Graves' hyperthyroidism. Sequences were obtained from blood.

DNA of the CDR3: TGTGCCAGCACCCTACTGGGAGGGTTTCAAGAGACCCAGTACTTC. Residues: CASTLLGGFQETQYF. The gene calls are TRBV11-2 and TRBJ2-5; 7 bases map to TRBD2. Unmatched junction bases numbered 10, after V lost 7 bases and J lost 2 bases. Germline CDR1 and CDR2: SGHAT and FQNNGV. There are 15 residues in the CDR3.